A selection of T cell receptor beta chains follows, all from one sample in a study of vaccination and CD4 T cells after COVID-19. Their antigen targets remain unknown. MiXCR, applied by TCRdb to the PCR reads, yields one record per CDR3 protein. The sample holds about 4,000 distinct CDR3 sequences, about 40% seen once. The sequenced sample was CD4+ T cells from blood, cultured in vitro. Receptors originate from a human donor who had recovered from COVID-19. Each CDR3 is given with its conserved first and last residue. The D gene is left open where the match is weak. Clone size, where shown, is once, few, many, or a class for clones that have expanded.

>NA|TRBJ1-1|18|TRBV4-1|NA
TGCGCCAGCAGCCCTTTCGGGGGGGGCCGCGGGGAGATCGCTGAAGCTTTCTTT
CASSPFGGGRGEIAEAFF
>NA|TRBJ2-3|16|TRBV5-4|TRBD2
TGTGCCAGCAGCCGGGGACTAGCGGGGGGCACAGATACGCAGTATTTT
CASSRGLAGGTDTQYF
>few|TRBJ2-3|15|TRBV11-1|NA
TGTGCCAGCAGCGTACCATCTCTCGGCACAGATACGCAGTATTTT
CASSVPSLGTDTQYF
>few|TRBJ1-2|13|TRBV12-3/TRBV12-4|NA
TGTGCCAGCAGGATACAGGGCATCCGTGGCTACACCTTC
CASRIQGIRGYTF
>NA|TRBJ1-3|15|TRBV6-1|NA
TGTGCCAGCAGTATCTCAGCAGCCTCTGGAAACACCATATATTTT
CASSISAASGNTIYF
>NA|TRBJ2-3|14|TRBV7-3|NA
TGTGCCAGCAGCTTAACGGCTAGTATAGATACGCAGTATTTT
CASSLTASIDTQYF
>NA|TRBJ2-6|14|TRBV6-2/TRBV6-3|NA
TGTGCCAGCAGTTACAACTCTGGGGCCAACGTCCTGACTTTC
CASSYNSGANVLTF
>NA|TRBJ1-2|14|TRBV2|NA
TGTGCCAGCAGCGCAACGTCCCCCCGAGGTGGCTACACCTTC
CASSATSPRGGYTF
>large|TRBJ1-2|14|TRBV30|NA
TGTGCCTGGAGCGGTTCGGGCCTCGGGTATGGCTACACCTTC
CAWSGSGLGYGYTF
>NA|TRBJ2-2|15|TRBV27|TRBD2
TGTGCCAGCAGTTACCGGGGACTACTCACCGGGGAGCTGTTTTTT
CASSYRGLLTGELFF
>NA|TRBJ2-7|16|TRBV6-2/TRBV6-3|TRBD2
TGTGCCAGCAGTTACCGCCCCAGCGGGAGGCCCTACGAGCAGTACTTC
CASSYRPSGRPYEQYF
>few|TRBJ1-6|13|TRBV6-1|NA
TGTGCCAGCAGTGGGCAGGATGTTTCACCCCTCCACTTT
CASSGQDVSPLHF
>NA|TRBJ1-1|14|TRBV7-2|TRBD1
TGTGCCAGCAGCGTGGGACAGATAGGCACTGAAGCTTTCTTT
CASSVGQIGTEAFF
>NA|TRBJ2-4|17|TRBV4-1|NA
TGCGCCAGCAGCCAAGTTTATGCAGGCCGCGTTGAGAAGTTTCAGTACTTC
CASSQVYAGRVEKFQYF
>NA|TRBJ2-7|11|TRBV2|TRBD2
TGTGCCAGCAGCTGGCTAGCGGGATTGGACTTC
CASSWLAGLDF
>NA|TRBJ1-6|17|TRBV5-4|NA
TGTGCCAGCAGCTTGGGACAGCCGAGCTCCTATAATTCACCCCTCCACTTT
CASSLGQPSSYNSPLHF
>NA|TRBJ1-5|15|TRBV5-6|NA
TGTGCCAGCAGCTTGGGCAGGGGAAGTGATCAGCCCCAGCATTTT
CASSLGRGSDQPQHF
>few|TRBJ2-5|15|TRBV5-4|TRBD2
TGTGCCAGCAGCAATGCACTAGCGGGGGGAGAGACCCAGTACTTC
CASSNALAGGETQYF
>few|TRBJ1-2|13|TRBV7-2|NA
TGTGCCAGCAGCTTAGGTGCCAGGCTTGGCTACACCTTC
CASSLGARLGYTF
>NA|TRBJ2-7|12|TRBV20-1|NA
TGCAGTGCTAGCGGGGGAGCCTACGAGCAGTACTTC
CSASGGAYEQYF
>few|TRBJ2-2|12|TRBV6-1|NA
TGTGCCAGCACCGCCTGGGCAGGGGAGCTGTTTTTT
CASTAWAGELFF
>NA|TRBJ2-2|15|TRBV7-2|NA
TGTGCCAGCAGCTCATCCGGGGCCAACACCGGGGAGCTGTTTTTT
CASSSSGANTGELFF
>few|TRBJ2-5|13|TRBV7-3|NA
TGTGCCAGCAGCTTTTCTGCTTTGGAGACCCAGTACTTC
CASSFSALETQYF
>NA|TRBJ2-7|17|TRBV7-2|TRBD2
TGTGCCAGCAGCTTAGCCTCGTCTAGCGGGAGTCGGTACGAGCAGTACTTC
CASSLASSSGSRYEQYF
>few|TRBJ1-5|15|TRBV6-4|NA
TGTGCCAGCAATAGACAGGTGGGAGGAGATCAGCCCCAGCATTTT
CASNRQVGGDQPQHF
>NA|TRBJ2-5|15|TRBV5-1|NA
TGCGCCAGCAGTTGGGACGGTTCCAGGAGGGGGACCCAGTACTTC
CASSWDGSRRGTQYF
>few|TRBJ1-5|14|TRBV27|TRBD1
TGTGCCAGCAGCCCACAGGGGGCGGGGCAGCCCCAGCATTTT
CASSPQGAGQPQHF
>few|TRBJ1-6|14|TRBV7-8|TRBD1
TGTGCCAGCAGCCTGAGACAGGGTAATTCACCCCTCCACTTT
CASSLRQGNSPLHF
>few|TRBJ1-5|13|TRBV20-1|NA
TGCAGTGCCCGTGGACAGATTAATCAGCCCCAGCATTTT
CSARGQINQPQHF
>once|TRBJ1-5|15|TRBV4-1|NA
TGCGCCAGCAGCCCCTGGTGGGGGGTGCGGCAGCCCCAGCATTTT
CASSPWWGVRQPQHF
>NA|TRBJ1-5|16|TRBV4-1|NA
TGCGCCAGCAGCCAAGGCAGGGGTGCCCGCAATCAGCCCCAGCATTTT
CASSQGRGARNQPQHF
>NA|TRBJ2-5|15|TRBV5-4|TRBD2
TGTGCCAGCAGCCCTAGCGGGAGTGTTAAAGAGACCCAGTACTTC
CASSPSGSVKETQYF
>few|TRBJ1-2|13|TRBV11-3|NA
TGTGCCAGCAGCTTAGCAGGGCATTATGGCTACACCTTC
CASSLAGHYGYTF
>few|TRBJ1-2|14|TRBV29-1|TRBD1
TGCAGCGTAGGGACAGGGTACCCTTCTTATGGCTACACCTTC
CSVGTGYPSYGYTF
>NA|TRBJ1-1|13|TRBV19|TRBD1
TGTGCCAGTAGTATACAGGGGGACACTGAAGCTTTCTTT
CASSIQGDTEAFF
>NA|TRBJ2-7|15|TRBV20-1|TRBD1
TGCAGTGCTAGTAGGAGGGACAGGGGAGGGTACGAGCAGTACTTC
CSASRRDRGGYEQYF